Listed here are 14 T cell receptor beta chains from one sample, sequenced in a study of pediatric ulcerative colitis. The repertoire was sequenced with immunoSEQ multiplex PCR; TCRdb's copy has only in-frame clones and lacks some. The data hold tens of thousands of clones, with about 90% observed a single time. What was sequenced was blood. These receptors came from a boy aged 10-17 years who was a control in a study of pediatric ulcerative colitis.

The CDR3 DNA is TGTGCCAGCAGCTTGGCGGGGAGGGATGAAGCTAACTATGGCTACACCTTC. Its translation: CASSLAGRDEANYGYTF. V is TRBV5-6 and J is TRBJ1-2; D is uncertain. The CDR3 runs to 17 residues. Trimming took 0 bases from V and 0 from J, leaving 15 bases between them. Germline values: CDR1 SGHDT, CDR2 YYEEEE.

The V and J genes are TRBV6-4 and TRBJ2-1; 10 bases are shared with TRBD2. Looked up from germline, CDR1 is MRHNA and CDR2 is SNTAGT. The CDR3 length is 15 residues. The trim removed 6 bases at V and 6 bases at J, leaving 8 bases unmatched. The CDR3 region has the DNA TGTGCCAGCAGCCCCGCAGCGGGGGGGCTCAATGAGCAGTTCTTC. Amino acid sequence: CASSPAAGGLNEQFF.

This chain joins TRBV5-1 and TRBJ2-7, with a weak D call TRBD2 (5 bases). In germline, CDR1 is SGHRS, CDR2 YFSETQ. Trimming cost V 5 bases and J 0 bases, with 12 bases left between them. The CDR3 spans 14 residues. CDR3 DNA sequence: TGCGCCAGCAGTCAACGGACTTCCTCCTACGAGCAGTACTTC. Encoded protein: CASSQRTSSYEQYF.

The V call is TRBV19, the J call TRBJ2-3, with TRBD2 matching over 8 bases. The CDR3 totals 17 residues. The J segment lost 2 bases and the V segment lost 8 bases, leaving 15 bases of the junction unmatched. Germline V lookup: CDR1 LNHDA, CDR2 SQIVND (reference sequence). The CDR3 reads CASSEGDGGRLTDTQYF. CDR3 nucleotides: TGTGCCAGTTCGGAAGGGGATGGCGGGAGGCTCACAGATACGCAGTATTTT.

The gene calls are TRBV5-6 and TRBJ1-3; D possibly corresponds to TRBD1 (5 bases). The CDR3 loop spans 16 amino acids. Germline V gene data show CDR1 as SGHDT and CDR2 as YYEEEE. The V and J ends lost 2 bases and 0 bases respectively, with 12 bases between them. The CDR3 DNA sequence: TGTGCCAGCAGCTTCATGCAGGGTTACTCTGGAAACACCATATATTTT. This sequence encodes CASSFMQGYSGNTIYF.

This sequence joins TRBV7-3 and TRBJ2-7; 7 bases match TRBD1. With V trimmed by 0 bases and J by 6 bases, 5 bases remained unmatched. Germline CDR1 SGHTA, CDR2 FQGTGA. CDR3 size: 14 residues. As DNA, the CDR3 is TGTGCCAGCAGCTTAACAGGGGGCCTAGGCGAGCAGTACTTC. It encodes CASSLTGGLGEQYF.

V gene TRBV7-2 combines with J gene TRBJ2-5, with TRBD1 matching 9 bases. Germline-derived CDR1 and CDR2 are SGHTA and FQGNSA. CDR3 length: 18 residues. V was clipped by 5 bases and J by 4 bases; unmatched bases: 17. As DNA, the CDR3 is TGTGCCAGCAGCCCGCGACAGGGGGAACAAGAAAGGGGAGAGACCCAGTACTTC. Its translation is CASSPRQGEQERGETQYF.

The J gene is TRBJ2-7, the V gene TRBV7-2; D remains ambiguous. Trimming stripped 4 bases from V and 7 bases from J, with 11 bases between. This CDR3 has 12 residues. Per germline, CDR1 SGHTA and CDR2 FQGNSA. The chain's CDR3 is CASSSKLGEQYF. The CDR3 DNA follows: TGTGCCAGCAGCTCAAAGTTGGGTGAGCAGTACTTC.

The J gene is TRBJ2-7, the V gene TRBV1. TRBV1 is marked as a pseudogene. The CDR3 consists of 14 residues. The CDR3 DNA reads TGCACCAGCAGCCAGGGACCGTTGATCTACGAGCAGTACTTC. This translates into CTSSQGPLIYEQYF.

The chain employs TRBV6-5 and TRBJ2-6; no clear D. This CDR3 spans 14 amino acids. CDR1 and CDR2 (germline): MNHEY, SVGAGI. The V end was cut by 6 bases, the J end by 0 bases, with 6 bases between. The CDR3 loop reads CASSGSSGANVLTF. The CDR3 DNA reads as TGTGCCAGCAGCGGTAGCTCTGGGGCCAACGTCCTGACTTTC.

The sample holds one count of this clone. This chain joins TRBV4-1 and TRBJ1-1, with D hard to call. V was clipped by 1 base and J by 7 bases, with 7 bases between them. The CDR3 is 12 residues long. Per germline, CDR1 MGHRA and CDR2 YSYEKL. The CDR3 nucleotides read TGCGCCAGCAGCCAAGTTCGGGGTGAAGCTTTCTTT. It yields the protein CASSQVRGEAFF.

This clone has only one observation. This chain connects TRBV28 to TRBJ1-3; D uncertain. The V end was cut by 7 bases, the J end by 2 bases, with 9 bases between. CDR1 is MDHEN and CDR2 is SYDVKM in the germline V gene. This CDR3 spans 13 amino acids. The CDR3 loop is CASTSPPGNTIYF. CDR3 nucleotides: TGTGCCAGCACTTCCCCCCCTGGAAACACCATATATTTT.

The chain carries TRBV7-2 and TRBJ2-3, with a tentative D call TRBD2 (6 bases). The ends were cut back, 3 bases at V and 5 bases at J, with 21 bases in the middle. Germline CDR1 and CDR2: SGHTA and FQGNSA. There are 17 residues in the CDR3. CDR3: CASSLAPPGTGEDTQYF. DNA of the CDR3: TGTGCCAGCAGCTTGGCCCCTCCCGGGACGGGAGAAGATACGCAGTATTTT.

In this sample, this clone turned up a few times. CDR3 residues: CASSLDIYEQYF. The CDR3 bases are TGCGCCAGCAGCTTGGACATCTACGAGCAGTACTTC. The chain combines TRBV5-1 with TRBJ2-7, with D unresolved. This CDR3 is 12 amino acids long. Germline-derived CDR1 and CDR2 are SGHRS and YFSETQ. The ends were cut back, 0 bases at V and 3 bases at J, with 4 bases in the middle.